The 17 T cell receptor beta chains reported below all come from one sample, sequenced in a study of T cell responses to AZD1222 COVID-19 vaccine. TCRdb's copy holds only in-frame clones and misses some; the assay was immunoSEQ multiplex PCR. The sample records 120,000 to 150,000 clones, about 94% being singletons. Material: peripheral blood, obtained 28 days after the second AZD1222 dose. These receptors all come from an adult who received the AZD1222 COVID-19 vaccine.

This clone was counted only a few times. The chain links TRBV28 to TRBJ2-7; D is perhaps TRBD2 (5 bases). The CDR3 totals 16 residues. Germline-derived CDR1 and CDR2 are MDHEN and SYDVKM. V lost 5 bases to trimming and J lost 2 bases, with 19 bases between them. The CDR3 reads CASSKPIALLAYEQYF. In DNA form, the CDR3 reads TGTGCCAGCAGTAAACCTATAGCGTTACTCGCCTACGAGCAGTACTTC.

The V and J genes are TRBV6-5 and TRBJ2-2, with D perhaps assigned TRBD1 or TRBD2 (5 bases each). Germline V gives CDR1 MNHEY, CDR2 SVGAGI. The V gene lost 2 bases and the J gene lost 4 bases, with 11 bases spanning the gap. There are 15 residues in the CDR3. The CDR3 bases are TGTGCCAGCAGTTACACCGAGGGGAGCACCGGGGAGCTGTTTTTT. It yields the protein CASSYTEGSTGELFF.

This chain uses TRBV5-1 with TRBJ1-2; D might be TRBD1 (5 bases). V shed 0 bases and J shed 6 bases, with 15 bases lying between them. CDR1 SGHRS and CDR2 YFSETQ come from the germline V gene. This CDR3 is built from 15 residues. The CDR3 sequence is CASSLAQTGVNGYTF. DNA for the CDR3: TGCGCCAGCAGCTTGGCCCAAACGGGGGTAAATGGCTACACCTTC.

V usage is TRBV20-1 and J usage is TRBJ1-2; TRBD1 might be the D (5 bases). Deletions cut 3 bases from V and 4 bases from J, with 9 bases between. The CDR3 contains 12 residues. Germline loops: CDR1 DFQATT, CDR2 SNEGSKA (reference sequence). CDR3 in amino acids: CSASTRVYGYTF. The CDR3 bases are TGCAGTGCTAGTACCAGGGTCTATGGCTACACCTTC.

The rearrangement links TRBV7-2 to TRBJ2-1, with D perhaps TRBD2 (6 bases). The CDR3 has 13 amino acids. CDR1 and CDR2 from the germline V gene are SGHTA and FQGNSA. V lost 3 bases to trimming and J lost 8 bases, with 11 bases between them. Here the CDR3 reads CASSLGPGDEQFF. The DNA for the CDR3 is TGTGCCAGCAGCTTGGGACCGGGGGATGAGCAGTTCTTC.

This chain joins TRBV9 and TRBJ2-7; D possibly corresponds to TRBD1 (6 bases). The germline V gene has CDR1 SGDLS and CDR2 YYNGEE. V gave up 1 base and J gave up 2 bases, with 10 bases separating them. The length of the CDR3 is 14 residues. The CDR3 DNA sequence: TGTGCCAGCAGCGTAAGGGACACCACCTACGAGCAGTACTTC. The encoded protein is CASSVRDTTYEQYF.

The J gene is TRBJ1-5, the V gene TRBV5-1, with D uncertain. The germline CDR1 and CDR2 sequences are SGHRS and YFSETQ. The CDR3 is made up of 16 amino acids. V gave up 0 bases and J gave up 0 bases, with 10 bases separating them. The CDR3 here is CASSLVHRYSNQPQHF. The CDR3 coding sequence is TGCGCCAGCAGCTTGGTGCACAGATATAGCAATCAGCCCCAGCATTTT.

CDR3 residues: CASSCTTLAYEQYF. Written as DNA, the CDR3 is TGCGCCAGCAGTTGCACGACCCTCGCCTACGAGCAGTACTTC. J is TRBJ2-7 and V is TRBV23-1, with D unresolved. TRBV23-1 is placed among ORFs of uncertain function. CDR3 length: 14 amino acids. The V end lost 5 bases, the J end lost 2 bases, and 13 bases lay between the germline ends.

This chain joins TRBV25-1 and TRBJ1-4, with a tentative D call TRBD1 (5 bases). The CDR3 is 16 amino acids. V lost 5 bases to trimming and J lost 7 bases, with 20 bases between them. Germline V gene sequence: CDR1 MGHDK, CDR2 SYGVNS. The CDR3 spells CASSTYGGVASEKLFF. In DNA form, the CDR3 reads TGTGCCAGCAGTACCTACGGGGGGGTTGCAAGTGAAAAACTGTTTTTT.

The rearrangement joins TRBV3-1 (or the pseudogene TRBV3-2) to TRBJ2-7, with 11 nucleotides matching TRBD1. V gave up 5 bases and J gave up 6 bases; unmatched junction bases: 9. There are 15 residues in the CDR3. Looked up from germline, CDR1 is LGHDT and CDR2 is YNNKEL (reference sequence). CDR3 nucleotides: TGTGCCAGCAGCTTCGCCCGGACAGGGGGCGGCGAGCAGTACTTC. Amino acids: CASSFARTGGGEQYF.

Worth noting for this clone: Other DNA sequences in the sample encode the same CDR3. This chain's CDR3 is CASSVGGNTIYF. In DNA, the CDR3 is TGTGCCAGCAGCGTTGGGGGAAACACCATATATTTT. The J gene is TRBJ1-3, the V gene TRBV9; no reliable D call. Germline-derived CDR1 and CDR2 are SGDLS and YYNGEE. The CDR3 runs 12 residues. Trimming cost V 2 bases and J 4 bases, with 4 bases left between them.

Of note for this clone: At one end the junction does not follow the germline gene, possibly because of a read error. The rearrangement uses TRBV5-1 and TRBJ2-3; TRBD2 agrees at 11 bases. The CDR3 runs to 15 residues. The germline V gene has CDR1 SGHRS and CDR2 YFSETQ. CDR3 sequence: CASTLVAGGPNTQYF. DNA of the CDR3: TGCGCCAGCACCTTGGTAGCGGGAGGGCCAAATACGCAGTATTTT.

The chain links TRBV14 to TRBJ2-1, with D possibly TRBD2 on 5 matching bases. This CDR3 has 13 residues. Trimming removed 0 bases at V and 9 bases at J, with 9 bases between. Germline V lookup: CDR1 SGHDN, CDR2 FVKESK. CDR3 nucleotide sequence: TGTGCCAGCAGCCAAGAGCTCGAGGGTGAGCAGTTCTTC. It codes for CASSQELEGEQFF.

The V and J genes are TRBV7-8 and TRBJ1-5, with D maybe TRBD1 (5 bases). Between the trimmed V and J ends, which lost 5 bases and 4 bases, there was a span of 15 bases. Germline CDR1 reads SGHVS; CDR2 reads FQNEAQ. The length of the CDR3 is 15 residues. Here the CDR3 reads CASSPAPGGNQPQHF. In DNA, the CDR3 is TGTGCCAGCAGCCCCGCCCCTGGGGGTAATCAGCCCCAGCATTTT.

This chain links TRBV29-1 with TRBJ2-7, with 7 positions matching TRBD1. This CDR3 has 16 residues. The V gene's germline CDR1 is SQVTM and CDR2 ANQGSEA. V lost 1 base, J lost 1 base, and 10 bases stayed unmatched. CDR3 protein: CSVEGSRDSLSYEQYF. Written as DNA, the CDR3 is TGCAGCGTTGAAGGTAGTCGGGACAGCCTTTCCTACGAGCAGTACTTC.

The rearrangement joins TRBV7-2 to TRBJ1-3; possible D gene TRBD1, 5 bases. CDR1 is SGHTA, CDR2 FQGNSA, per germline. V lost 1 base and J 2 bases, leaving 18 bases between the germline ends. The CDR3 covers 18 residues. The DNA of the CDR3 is TGTGCCAGCAGCTTAGTGGACAATCACTCACCCCCTGGAAACACCATATATTTT. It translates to CASSLVDNHSPPGNTIYF.

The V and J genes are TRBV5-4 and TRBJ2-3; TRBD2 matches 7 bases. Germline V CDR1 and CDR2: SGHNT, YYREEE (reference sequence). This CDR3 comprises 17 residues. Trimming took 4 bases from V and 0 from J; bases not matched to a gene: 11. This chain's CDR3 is CASSNWGRAPSTDTQYF. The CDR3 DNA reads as TGTGCCAGCAGCAACTGGGGGAGGGCTCCTAGCACAGATACGCAGTATTTT. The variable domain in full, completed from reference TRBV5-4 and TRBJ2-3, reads ETGVTQSPTHLIKTRGQQVTLRCSSQSGHNTVSWYQQALGQGPQFIFQYYREEENGRGNFPPRFSGLQFPNYSSELNVNALELDDSALYLCASSNWGRAPSTDTQYFGPGTRLTVL.